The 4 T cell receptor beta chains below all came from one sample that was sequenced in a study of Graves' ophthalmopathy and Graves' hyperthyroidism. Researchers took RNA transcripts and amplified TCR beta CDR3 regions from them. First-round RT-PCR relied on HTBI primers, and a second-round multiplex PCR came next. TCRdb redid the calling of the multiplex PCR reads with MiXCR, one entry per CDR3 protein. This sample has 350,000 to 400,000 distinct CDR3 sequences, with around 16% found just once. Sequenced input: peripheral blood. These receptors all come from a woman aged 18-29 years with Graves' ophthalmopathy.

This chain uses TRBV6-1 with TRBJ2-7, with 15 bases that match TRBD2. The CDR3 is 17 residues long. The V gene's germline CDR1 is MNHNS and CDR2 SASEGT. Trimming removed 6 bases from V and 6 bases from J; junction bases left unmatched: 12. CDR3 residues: CASSSPGLAGGGGEQYF. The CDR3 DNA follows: TGTGCCAGCAGCTCCCCGGGACTAGCGGGAGGCGGGGGCGAGCAGTACTTC.

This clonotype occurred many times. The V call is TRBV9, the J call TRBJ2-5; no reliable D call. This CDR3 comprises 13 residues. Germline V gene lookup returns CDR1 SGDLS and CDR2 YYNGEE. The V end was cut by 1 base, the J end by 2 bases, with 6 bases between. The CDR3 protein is CASSVSGQETQYF. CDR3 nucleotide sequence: TGTGCCAGCAGCGTAAGTGGGCAAGAGACCCAGTACTTC. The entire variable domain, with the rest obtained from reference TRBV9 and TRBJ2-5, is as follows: DSGVTQTPKHLITATGQRVTLRCSPRSGDLSVYWYQQSLDQGLQFLIQYYNGEERAKGNILERFSAQQFPDLHSELNLSSLELGDSALYFCASSVSGQETQYFGPGTRLLVL.

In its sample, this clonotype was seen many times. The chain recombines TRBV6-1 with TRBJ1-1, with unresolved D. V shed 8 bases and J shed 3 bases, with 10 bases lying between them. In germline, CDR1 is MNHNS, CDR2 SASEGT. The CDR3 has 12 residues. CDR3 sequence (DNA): TGTGCCAGCGAAGCACGCGACACTGAAGCTTTCTTT. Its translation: CASEARDTEAFF.

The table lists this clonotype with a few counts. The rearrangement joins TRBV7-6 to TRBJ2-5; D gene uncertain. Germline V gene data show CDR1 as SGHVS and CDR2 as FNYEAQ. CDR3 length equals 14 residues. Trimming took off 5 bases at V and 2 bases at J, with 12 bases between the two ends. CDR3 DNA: TGTGCCAGCAGCCCATCTTTCGGACAAGAGACCCAGTACTTC. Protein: CASSPSFGQETQYF.